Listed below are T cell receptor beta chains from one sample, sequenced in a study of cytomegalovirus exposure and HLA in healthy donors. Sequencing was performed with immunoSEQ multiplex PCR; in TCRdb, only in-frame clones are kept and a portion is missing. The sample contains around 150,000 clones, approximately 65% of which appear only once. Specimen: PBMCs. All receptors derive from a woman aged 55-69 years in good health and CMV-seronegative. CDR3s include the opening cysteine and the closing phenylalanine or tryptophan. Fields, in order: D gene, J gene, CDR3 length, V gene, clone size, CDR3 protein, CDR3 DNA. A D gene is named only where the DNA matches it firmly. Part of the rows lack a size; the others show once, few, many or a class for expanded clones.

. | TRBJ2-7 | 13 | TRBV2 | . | CASSKANSHEQYF | TGTGCCAGCAGTAAAGCGAACAGCCACGAGCAGTACTTC
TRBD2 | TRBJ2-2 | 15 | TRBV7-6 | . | CASSLSGGAPGELFF | TGTGCCAGCAGCCTTAGCGGGGGGGCCCCCGGGGAGCTGTTTTTT
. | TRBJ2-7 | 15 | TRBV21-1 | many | CASSKEGPGNYEQYF | TGTGCCAGCAGCAAAGAGGGCCCGGGAAACTACGAGCAGTACTTC
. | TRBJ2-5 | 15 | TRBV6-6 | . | CASSYRRGGRETQYF | TGTGCCAGCAGTTACAGGAGGGGTGGAAGAGAGACCCAGTACTTC
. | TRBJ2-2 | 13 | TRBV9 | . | CASSVGGSGELFF | TGTGCCAGCAGCGTAGGAGGTTCCGGGGAGCTGTTTTTT
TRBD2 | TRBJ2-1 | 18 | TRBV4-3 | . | CASSQDLGGAGGGQEQFF | TGCGCCAGCAGCCAAGATTTGGGGGGTGCGGGGGGTGGACAGGAGCAGTTCTTC
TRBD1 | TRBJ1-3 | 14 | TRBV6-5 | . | CASSSGGSGNTIYF | TGTGCCAGCAGTTCAGGGGGCTCTGGAAACACCATATATTTT
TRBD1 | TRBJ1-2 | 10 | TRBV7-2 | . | CASSSDRDTF | TGTGCCAGCAGCTCCGACAGGGATACCTTC
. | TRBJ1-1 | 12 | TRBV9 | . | CASSSDTSEAFF | TGTGCCAGCAGCTCCGACACGTCTGAAGCTTTCTTT
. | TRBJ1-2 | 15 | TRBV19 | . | CAAPTTPTSVCGYTF | TGTGCCGCCCCAACAACCCCGACTTCGGTCTGCGGCTACACCTTC
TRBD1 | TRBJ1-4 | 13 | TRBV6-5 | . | CASRDRGNEKLFF | TGTGCCAGCAGAGACAGGGGTAATGAAAAACTGTTTTTT
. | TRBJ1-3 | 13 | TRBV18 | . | CASSPTVGNTIYF | TGTGCCAGCTCACCGACAGTCGGAAACACCATATATTTT
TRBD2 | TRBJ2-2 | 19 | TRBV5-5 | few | CASSLSGWLAGTRDGELFF | TGTGCCAGCAGCTTGTCAGGATGGCTAGCGGGAACTCGGGACGGGGAGCTGTTTTTT
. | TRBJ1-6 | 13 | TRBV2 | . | CASSEQVRSPLHF | TGTGCCAGCAGTGAACAGGTTCGGTCACCCCTCCACTTT
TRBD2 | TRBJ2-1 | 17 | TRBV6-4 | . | CASSPQREREGYNEQFF | TGTGCCAGCAGCCCCCAGAGGGAGCGGGAGGGTTACAATGAGCAGTTCTTC
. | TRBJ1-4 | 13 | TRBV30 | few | CAWRGGEDEKLFF | TGTGCCTGGAGGGGGGGAGAGGATGAAAAACTGTTTTTT
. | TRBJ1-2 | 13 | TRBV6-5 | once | CASSYGQYYGYTF | TGTGCCAGCAGTTACGGACAGTACTATGGCTACACCTTC
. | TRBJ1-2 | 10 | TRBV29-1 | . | CSVDGDGYTF | TGCAGCGTAGACGGGGATGGCTACACCTTC
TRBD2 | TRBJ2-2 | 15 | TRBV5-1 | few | CASSLGGGGRPELFF | TGCGCCAGCAGCTTGGGCGGCGGGGGGCGCCCGGAGCTGTTTTTT
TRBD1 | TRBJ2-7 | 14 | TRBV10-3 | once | CAISPGQGLHEQYF | TGTGCCATCAGCCCGGGACAGGGTCTCCACGAGCAGTACTTC
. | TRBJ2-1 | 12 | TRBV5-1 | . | CASSLRVDEQFF | TGCGCCAGCAGCCTCAGGGTCGATGAGCAGTTCTTC